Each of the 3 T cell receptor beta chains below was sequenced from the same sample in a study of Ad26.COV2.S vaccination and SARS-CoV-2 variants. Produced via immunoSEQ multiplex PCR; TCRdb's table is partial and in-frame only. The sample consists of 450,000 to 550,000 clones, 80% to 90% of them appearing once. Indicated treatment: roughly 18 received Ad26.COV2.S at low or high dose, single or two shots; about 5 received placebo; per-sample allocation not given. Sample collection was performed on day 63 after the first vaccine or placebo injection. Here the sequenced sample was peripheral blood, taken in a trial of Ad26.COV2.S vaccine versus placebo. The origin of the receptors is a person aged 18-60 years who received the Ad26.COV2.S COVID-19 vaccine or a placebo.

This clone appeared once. CDR3 DNA sequence: TGCAGCGTCCAGCCGACAGTCGCTGAAGCTTTCTTT. Protein sequence: CSVQPTVAEAFF. The rearrangement joins TRBV29-1 to TRBJ1-1, with D perhaps matching TRBD1 (5 bases). The V and J ends lost 6 bases and 6 bases respectively, with 14 bases between them. CDR1 and CDR2 (germline): SQVTM, ANQGSEA. CDR3 length: 12 amino acids.

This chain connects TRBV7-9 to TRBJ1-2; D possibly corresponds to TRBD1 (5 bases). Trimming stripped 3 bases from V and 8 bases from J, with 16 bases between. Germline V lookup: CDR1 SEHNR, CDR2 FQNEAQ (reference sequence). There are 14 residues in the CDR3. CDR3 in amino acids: CASSFYRSEGGYTF. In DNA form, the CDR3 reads TGTGCCAGCAGCTTCTACAGGAGCGAAGGGGGCTACACCTTC.

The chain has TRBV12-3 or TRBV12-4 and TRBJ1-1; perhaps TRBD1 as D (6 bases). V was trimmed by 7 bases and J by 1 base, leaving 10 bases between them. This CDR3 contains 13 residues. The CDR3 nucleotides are TGTGCCAGCAACATACAGGGGAACACTGAAGCTTTCTTT. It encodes CASNIQGNTEAFF.